The T cell receptor beta chain described here comes from a study of long-term antiretroviral therapy in people with HIV. Study-level findings and limits: Investigators report no available data on ART adherence, viral resistance or therapy changes. After ART, diversity increased yet remained lower than transplant donor controls.

Survey-level immunoSEQ v3.0 assays were run. Measured with immunoSEQ multiplex PCR; TCRdb has only the in-frame clones, and not every one. The profile shows under 20,000 clones, 79% of them singletons. Germline V gene lookup returns CDR1 LNHDA and CDR2 SQIVND (reference sequence). This CDR3 region has 13 residues. V lost 1 base and J lost 4; bases outside the gene matches: 1. Sampling of each donor yielded at least one pre-ART PBMC sample and at least two post-ART PBMC samples. In the case of this clone: Its specificity is unknown.

The V and J genes are TRBV19 and TRBJ2-7, with TRBD2 identical over 7 bases. The receptor was derived from a middle-aged woman with HIV. This material consisted of unsorted PBMCs, taken 2.3 years after starting antiretroviral therapy. The CDR3 loop reads CASSIGGSYEQYF. The CDR3 coding sequence is TGTGCCAGTAGTATAGGCGGGAGTTACGAGCAGTACTTC.